The T cell receptor beta chain described here comes from a study of OX40 agonist ivuxolimab in advanced cancers. Looking at the study overall: Patients received the agonistic anti-OX40 (CD134) antibody ivuxolimab. General study findings and limits: Part of the nonresponder group also had normalized T-cell clonal expansion that was low.

Measured with immunoSEQ multiplex PCR; TCRdb has only the in-frame clones, and not every one. The data hold about 66,000 clones, with about 85% observed a single time. Exclusion of a patient followed from autoimmune disease history or systemic immunosuppression. The CDR3 spans 16 residues. About this clone: The antigen remains undetermined.

The sample consisted of CD4+ or CD8+ T cells sorted from blood, taken in a trial of the OX40 agonist ivuxolimab. This clonotype originated in an adult with an advanced solid tumor such as melanoma, head and neck, liver or kidney cancer. The gene calls are TRBV12-2 and TRBJ1-1. TRBV12-2 is classified as a pseudogene. DNA of the CDR3: TGTGCAAGTCGCCCCTTGGGTCGGGACTACAACACTGAAGCTTTCTTT. Its translation: CASRPLGRDYNTEAFF.